The 4 T cell receptor beta chains below come from one sample, sequenced in a study of cytomegalovirus exposure and HLA in healthy donors. Sequencing was performed with immunoSEQ multiplex PCR; in TCRdb, only in-frame clones are kept and a portion is missing. The table lists approximately 280,000 clones, over 75% of them singletons, with about 0.86% in the top ten. Material: PBMCs. The receptors stem from a woman younger than 30 in good health and CMV-seronegative.

This clone has just one count. This rearrangement joins TRBV6-1 to TRBJ1-2; unclear D gene. Germline V gene data show CDR1 as MNHNS and CDR2 as SASEGT. The CDR3 loop spans 13 amino acids. V was pared by 6 bases and J by 5 bases, with 13 bases between. CDR3 amino acids: CASSPTTGYGYTF. The CDR3 nucleotides read TGTGCCAGCAGCCCTACGACGGGGTATGGCTACACCTTC.

The rearrangement joins TRBV28 to TRBJ1-2, with 10 bases that match TRBD1. V shed 6 bases and J 4 bases; nucleotides not matched to a gene: 11. Germline-derived CDR1 and CDR2 are MDHEN and SYDVKM. CDR3 length: 16 residues. The CDR3 loop is CASSRDRGAISYGYTF. The DNA for the CDR3 is TGTGCCAGCAGCCGGGACAGGGGAGCCATAAGCTATGGCTACACCTTC.

J is TRBJ2-7 and V is TRBV6-1; a weak D match, TRBD2 (5 bases). The germline V gene has CDR1 MNHNS and CDR2 SASEGT. The germline V and J ends were trimmed by 2 bases and 6 bases, with 11 bases remaining between them. This CDR3 contains 13 residues. CDR3 loop: CASSEILRGEQYF. CDR3 in DNA: TGTGCCAGCAGTGAAATACTTCGGGGCGAGCAGTACTTC.

The chain uses TRBV19 and TRBJ1-2, with TRBD1 matching over 8 bases. J lost 1 base, V lost 3 bases, and 10 bases had no gene match. The CDR3 contains 17 residues. CDR1 and CDR2 from the germline V gene are LNHDA and SQIVND (reference sequence). CDR3 protein: CASSIRQGRASNYGYTF. The CDR3 nucleotides are TGTGCCAGTAGTATTAGACAGGGGCGAGCGAGTAACTATGGCTACACCTTC.